This T cell receptor beta chain came from a study of blood T cell repertoires in COVID-19. Method: immunoSEQ multiplex PCR; TCRdb's copy keeps in-frame clones and lacks some. The sample lists about 200,000 clones, 70% to 90% occurring once. This clonotype was obtained from a man over 45 with COVID-19, enrolled during active disease. The sample comprised peripheral blood.

The CDR3 reads CASSVAADSSYNEQFF. In DNA form, the CDR3 reads TGTGCCAGCAGCGTAGCAGCGGATAGCTCCTACAATGAGCAGTTCTTC. The chain uses TRBV9 and TRBJ2-1, with D perhaps matching TRBD2 (5 bases). Trimming took off 0 bases at V and 0 bases at J, with 10 bases between the two ends. The germline gives CDR1 SGDLS, CDR2 YYNGEE. The CDR3 runs 16 residues. Supplemented by reference TRBV9 and TRBJ2-1, the full variable domain reads DSGVTQTPKHLITATGQRVTLRCSPRSGDLSVYWYQQSLDQGLQFLIQYYNGEERAKGNILERFSAQQFPDLHSELNLSSLELGDSALYFCASSVAADSSYNEQFFGPGTRLTVL.